This is a list of T cell receptor beta chains from one sample in a study of CD8+ T cells in alopecia areata. Sequenced by immunoSEQ multiplex PCR; TCRdb stores in-frame clones only, minus some. The table has about 200,000 clones, roughly 57% seen once; the top ten hold 0.4% to 0.55%. Specimen: CD4+ T cells sorted from blood, collected at week 0. These TCRs come from a human donor with alopecia areata. Each CDR3 is given with its conserved first and last residue. D genes are given only for firm matches. A clone size is listed for some rows: how often the clone was seen (once, few, many), or a class if it is expanded.

size: few
V: TRBV5-1
J: TRBJ2-7
D: TRBD2
CDR3: CASSLRAAGEGEQYF
DNA: TGCGCCAGCAGCTTGCGTGCAGCGGGAGAGGGCGAGCAGTACTTC

size: .
V: TRBV7-9
J: TRBJ2-3
D: TRBD2
CDR3: CASSSPGGSDTQYF
DNA: TGTGCCAGCAGCTCACCGGGAGGGTCGGATACGCAGTATTTT

size: .
V: TRBV29-1
J: TRBJ2-3
D: .
CDR3: CSVDASTDTQYF
DNA: TGCAGCGTTGATGCCAGCACAGATACGCAGTATTTT

size: .
V: TRBV5-4
J: TRBJ2-6
D: .
CDR3: CASSLTRVSGANVLTF
DNA: TGTGCCAGCAGCTTAACACGGGTCTCTGGGGCCAACGTCCTGACTTTC

size: .
V: TRBV18
J: TRBJ2-7
D: .
CDR3: CASSPGSYEQYF
DNA: TGTGCCAGCTCACCAGGATCCTACGAGCAGTACTTC

size: .
V: TRBV15
J: TRBJ2-6
D: .
CDR3: CATSRGGSSGANVLTF
DNA: TGTGCCACCAGCAGAGGAGGATCCTCTGGGGCCAACGTCCTGACTTTC

size: once
V: TRBV7-8
J: TRBJ2-5
D: TRBD1
CDR3: CASSLAGTGGGETQYF
DNA: TGTGCCAGCAGCTTAGCGGGGACAGGGGGTGGGGAGACCCAGTACTTC

size: few
V: TRBV4-2
J: TRBJ2-3
D: .
CDR3: CASAAASTDTQYF
DNA: TGTGCCAGCGCGGCGGCTAGCACAGATACGCAGTATTTT

size: .
V: TRBV29-1
J: TRBJ1-4
D: TRBD1
CDR3: CSAGQSNEKLFF
DNA: TGCAGCGCGGGACAGAGTAATGAAAAACTGTTTTTT

size: .
V: TRBV29-1
J: TRBJ2-2
D: TRBD1
CDR3: CSVATGTGVGTGELFF
DNA: TGCAGCGTTGCCACCGGGACAGGGGTAGGGACCGGGGAGCTGTTTTTT

size: .
V: TRBV11-2
J: TRBJ2-7
D: .
CDR3: CASSLVAQPRAEQYF
DNA: TGTGCCAGCAGCTTAGTCGCGCAACCGCGGGCCGAGCAGTACTTC

size: .
V: TRBV6-5
J: TRBJ1-1
D: .
CDR3: CASRTTGWRNTEAFF
DNA: TGTGCCAGCAGAACTACAGGGTGGAGGAACACTGAAGCTTTCTTT

size: .
V: TRBV30
J: TRBJ2-3
D: .
CDR3: CAWSVRDTDTQYF
DNA: TGTGCCTGGAGTGTGCGGGACACAGATACGCAGTATTTT

size: .
V: TRBV30
J: TRBJ2-1
D: TRBD2
CDR3: CAWSGGRDEQFF
DNA: TGTGCCTGGAGTGGTGGGAGGGATGAGCAGTTCTTC

size: few
V: TRBV9
J: TRBJ2-2
D: TRBD2
CDR3: CASSAGLAGVTGELFF
DNA: TGTGCCAGCAGCGCCGGACTAGCGGGAGTCACCGGGGAGCTGTTTTTT

size: .
V: TRBV7-2
J: TRBJ1-1
D: .
CDR3: CASSPLSEKGEAFF
DNA: TGTGCCAGCAGCCCTCTTAGCGAGAAGGGTGAAGCTTTCTTT

size: once
V: TRBV25-1
J: TRBJ2-7
D: TRBD2
CDR3: CASSPSGIVLQYF
DNA: TGTGCCAGCAGCCCTAGCGGGATCGTATTGCAGTACTTC

size: few
V: TRBV7-9
J: TRBJ2-3
D: .
CDR3: CASSSHDTQYF
DNA: TGTGCCAGCAGCTCGCATGATACGCAGTATTTT

size: once
V: TRBV29-1
J: TRBJ1-2
D: TRBD1
CDR3: CSVVSSTGLGYTF
DNA: TGCAGCGTTGTCTCGTCGACAGGGCTTGGCTACACCTTC

size: .
V: TRBV5-4
J: TRBJ1-2
D: .
CDR3: CASRDRGYGYTF
DNA: TGTGCCAGCAGGGACCGGGGATATGGCTACACCTTC

size: .
V: TRBV4-1
J: TRBJ1-4
D: .
CDR3: CASSYGGLKLFF
DNA: TGCGCCAGCAGCTACGGGGGTTTGAAACTGTTTTTT

size: .
V: TRBV19
J: TRBJ1-2
D: .
CDR3: CASSHRGWGYGYTF
DNA: TGTGCCAGTAGCCACCGGGGATGGGGATATGGCTACACCTTC

size: .
V: TRBV30
J: TRBJ2-1
D: TRBD2
CDR3: CAWSGALAGGLSYNEQFF
DNA: TGTGCCTGGAGTGGGGCACTAGCGGGAGGACTCTCCTACAATGAGCAGTTCTTC

size: .
V: TRBV2
J: TRBJ2-2
D: .
CDR3: CASLPRLTGELFF
DNA: TGTGCCAGCCTCCCAAGATTGACCGGGGAGCTGTTTTTT

size: .
V: TRBV7-9
J: TRBJ1-2
D: .
CDR3: CASSLGGNYGYTF
DNA: TGTGCCAGCAGCTTAGGTGGCAACTATGGCTACACCTTC

size: .
V: TRBV29-1
J: TRBJ1-5
D: .
CDR3: CSVARGRGQPQHF
DNA: TGCAGCGTTGCGAGGGGCCGGGGTCAGCCCCAGCATTTT

size: few
V: TRBV6-1
J: TRBJ2-1
D: TRBD2
CDR3: CASTSGGSSYNEQFF
DNA: TGTGCCAGCACTTCGGGGGGAAGCTCCTACAATGAGCAGTTCTTC

size: few
V: TRBV5-1
J: TRBJ2-4
D: TRBD2
CDR3: CASSLTSENIQYF
DNA: TGCGCCAGCAGCTTAACTAGCGAAAACATTCAGTACTTC

size: .
V: TRBV29-1
J: TRBJ2-6
D: TRBD1
CDR3: CSVHDRGSGANVLTF
DNA: TGCAGCGTTCATGACAGGGGCTCTGGGGCCAACGTCCTGACTTTC

size: few
V: TRBV11-2
J: TRBJ2-7
D: TRBD1
CDR3: CASSYGRGLAGEQYF
DNA: TGTGCCAGCAGCTACGGTAGGGGGCTCGCCGGGGAGCAGTACTTC

size: .
V: TRBV30
J: TRBJ1-1
D: TRBD1
CDR3: CAWSLAGQGTGEAFF
DNA: TGTGCCTGGAGTCTAGCGGGACAGGGAACTGGTGAAGCTTTCTTT

size: few
V: TRBV21-1
J: TRBJ2-3
D: .
CDR3: CASSIASGENTDTQYF
DNA: TGTGCCAGCAGCATAGCGAGCGGAGAGAACACAGATACGCAGTATTTT

size: once
V: TRBV5-6
J: TRBJ2-5
D: .
CDR3: CASSLATGRRETQYF
DNA: TGTGCCAGCAGCTTGGCCACGGGGCGCCGGGAGACCCAGTACTTC

size: .
V: TRBV2
J: TRBJ2-3
D: .
CDR3: CAGRRHPSTDTQYF
DNA: TGTGCCGGACGCCGGCATCCTAGCACAGATACGCAGTATTTT

size: .
V: TRBV29-1
J: TRBJ1-4
D: .
CDR3: CSVGLGRDEKLFF
DNA: TGCAGCGTTGGCCTGGGACGGGATGAAAAACTGTTTTTT

size: .
V: TRBV7-3
J: TRBJ1-1
D: .
CDR3: CASSPSGRMNTEAFF
DNA: TGTGCCAGCAGCCCGTCGGGACGGATGAACACTGAAGCTTTCTTT

size: .
V: TRBV9
J: TRBJ2-5
D: .
CDR3: CASSVGGAQETQYF
DNA: TGTGCCAGCAGCGTCGGAGGCGCCCAAGAGACCCAGTACTTC

size: .
V: TRBV4-2
J: TRBJ1-1
D: TRBD1
CDR3: CASSLGTADYTEAFF
DNA: TGTGCCAGCAGCCTCGGGACAGCTGACTACACTGAAGCTTTCTTT

size: .
V: TRBV7-7
J: TRBJ2-2
D: .
CDR3: CASSLDIAGELFF
DNA: TGTGCCAGCAGCTTAGATATTGCCGGGGAGCTGTTTTTT

size: .
V: TRBV15
J: TRBJ2-1
D: TRBD2
CDR3: CATSRDPAGARDEQFF
DNA: TGTGCCACCAGCAGAGATCCAGCGGGGGCCAGGGATGAGCAGTTCTTC